The 11 T cell receptor beta chains below were found in one sample sequenced in a study of T cell repertoires in ileal Crohn's disease. Libraries were prepared by immunoSEQ multiplex PCR; TCRdb keeps only in-frame clonotypes and omits some of them. Of 9,500 to 15,000 clones in the sample, more than 75% were seen once. This sample's time point: neoterminal ileum biopsy at postoperative endoscopy, about 6 months after surgery. The sequencing input was ileal tissue. These receptors were collected from an adult with Crohn's disease.

The chain employs TRBV29-1 and TRBJ1-5, with 8 bases matching TRBD1. The CDR3 length is 13 residues. Germline values: CDR1 SQVTM, CDR2 ANQGSEA. V shed 7 bases and J 11 bases; nucleotides not matched to a gene: 13. CDR3 protein: CSAGDRSSGAQHF. The CDR3 coding sequence is TGCAGCGCTGGGGACAGGTCCTCGGGGGCCCAGCATTTT. The complete variable domain, with remaining parts taken from reference TRBV29-1 and TRBJ1-5, reads SAVISQKPSRDICQRGTSLTIQCQVDSQVTMMFWYRQQPGQSLTLIATANQGSEATYESGFVIDKFPISRPNLTFSTLTVSNMSPEDSSIYLCSAGDRSSGAQHFGDGTRLSIL.

The sample holds a few counts of this clone. The gene calls are TRBV18 and TRBJ2-7; 7 bases fit TRBD2. Germline lookup yields CDR1 KGHSH and CDR2 LQKENI. The CDR3 loop spans 14 amino acids. With V trimmed by 8 bases and J by 0 bases, 7 bases remained unmatched. This chain's CDR3 is CASQLAPASYEQYF. DNA for the CDR3: TGTGCCAGCCAACTAGCGCCGGCCTCCTACGAGCAGTACTTC.

V and J are TRBV14 and TRBJ1-3, with no clear D. The CDR3 loop spans 15 amino acids. The V gene's germline CDR1 is SGHDN and CDR2 FVKESK. Between the trimmed V and J ends, which lost 0 bases and 2 bases, there was a span of 8 bases. CDR3 region: CASSQEAGAGNTIYF. The CDR3 DNA sequence: TGTGCCAGCAGCCAAGAGGCGGGAGCTGGAAACACCATATATTTT.

This clone was seen a single time. The chain couples TRBV6-1 to TRBJ1-5, with D perhaps matching TRBD1 (5 bases). Germline-derived CDR1 and CDR2 are MNHNS and SASEGT. The ends were cut back, 2 bases at V and 1 base at J, with 18 bases in the middle. The CDR3 totals 18 residues. CDR3 region: CASSEWRRGRHSNQPQHF. In nucleotides, the CDR3 is TGTGCCAGCAGTGAATGGAGAAGGGGCAGACACAGCAATCAGCCCCAGCATTTT.

This chain links TRBV27 with TRBJ2-7; 7 bases line up with TRBD2. Trimming took 5 bases from V and 2 from J; bases not matched to a gene: 6. The CDR3 consists of 14 residues. Germline CDR1 reads MNHEY; CDR2 reads SMNVEV (reference sequence). The CDR3 is CASSGPGGAYEQYF. CDR3 nucleotides: TGTGCCAGCAGTGGTCCGGGAGGTGCCTACGAGCAGTACTTC.

This chain connects TRBV28 to TRBJ1-2; D ambiguous. Germline-derived CDR1 and CDR2 are MDHEN and SYDVKM. This CDR3 is 13 amino acids long. V was trimmed by 3 bases and J by 4 bases, leaving 9 bases between them. The CDR3 DNA follows: TGTGCCAGCAGTTTTGGGGAGTTCTATGGCTACACCTTC. Translated: CASSFGEFYGYTF.

This rearrangement joins TRBV5-1 to TRBJ2-3, with 10 bases fitting TRBD2. Germline loops: CDR1 SGHRS, CDR2 YFSETQ. Trimming removed 4 bases from V and 3 bases from J; junction bases left unmatched: 8. The CDR3 runs to 16 residues. CDR3 bases: TGCGCCAGCAGCGGGGGGACTAGCGCAAGGACAGATACGCAGTATTTT. Translation gives CASSGGTSARTDTQYF.

J is TRBJ2-3 and V is TRBV10-1, with TRBD2 matching over 9 bases. Trimming removed 3 bases from V and 0 bases from J; junction bases left unmatched: 4. Germline V gene sequence: CDR1 WNHNN, CDR2 SYGVQD (reference sequence). The CDR3 runs to 16 residues. In DNA, the CDR3 is TGCGCCAGCAGTGAAGGTAGCGGGGGTAGCACAGATACGCAGTATTTT. This sequence encodes CASSEGSGGSTDTQYF.

The chain combines TRBV28 with TRBJ1-6, with 9 nucleotides matching TRBD1. Trimming at V came to 6 bases and at J to 4 bases, leaving 7 bases not matched to a gene. This CDR3 is built from 16 residues. In germline, CDR1 is MDHEN, CDR2 SYDVKM. The CDR3: CASSQQGALYNSPLHF. Here the CDR3 DNA reads TGTGCCAGCAGCCAACAGGGGGCACTGTATAATTCACCCCTCCACTTT.

In this sample, this clone turned up a few times. The gene calls are TRBV6-6 and TRBJ1-3, with unresolved D. The CDR3 runs to 12 residues. Trimming removed 3 bases from V and 4 bases from J, with 4 bases in between. Germline values: CDR1 MNHNY, CDR2 SVGAGI (reference sequence). This CDR3 reads CASSYQGNTIYF. CDR3 coding DNA: TGTGCCAGCAGTTATCAGGGAAACACCATATATTTT.

V gene TRBV9 combines with J gene TRBJ2-3, with 11 bases fitting TRBD2. Trimming at V came to 6 bases and at J to 5 bases, leaving 20 bases not matched to a gene. The germline CDR1 and CDR2 sequences are SGDLS and YYNGEE. CDR3 length: 19 amino acids. The CDR3 sequence is CASNRDIRTSGRGRDTQYF. CDR3 in DNA: TGTGCCAGCAACAGAGACATTCGGACTAGCGGGCGAGGGAGAGATACGCAGTATTTT. Full variable domain (outside the CDR3, taken from reference TRBV9 and TRBJ2-3): DSGVTQTPKHLITATGQRVTLRCSPRSGDLSVYWYQQSLDQGLQFLIQYYNGEERAKGNILERFSAQQFPDLHSELNLSSLELGDSALYFCASNRDIRTSGRGRDTQYFGPGTRLTVL.